This T cell receptor beta chain is drawn from a study of blood T cell repertoires in COVID-19. At the level of the study: The analysed material was cDNA or gDNA that came from T cells, B-cell-depleted T cells, or PBMCs.

This CDR3 is 13 amino acids long. The V gene's germline CDR1 is DFQATT and CDR2 SNEGSKA (reference sequence). V lost 3 bases to trimming and J lost 4 bases, with 12 bases between them. Participants came from about two dozen US areas, aged about 18 to 89 years. Per the original methods: Reference gene primer amplification in the assay estimated nucleated cell counts. Profiling relied on immunoSEQ multiplex PCR, and the TCRdb table lists in-frame clones only, not all of them. Clone size and V and J calls were adopted from that table, with D and trimming inferred from the DNA. The sample carries 200,000 or so clones, about four fifths recorded once.

The origin of this receptor is a man aged 40-50 years who had recovered from COVID-19. This chain connects TRBV20-1 to TRBJ1-2, with D tentatively TRBD1 (5 bases). The sequenced sample was PBMCs or T cells enriched from blood (not recorded which). CDR3 amino acids: CSASFRQPYGYTF. The CDR3 nucleotides are TGCAGTGCTAGTTTTAGACAGCCCTATGGCTACACCTTC.